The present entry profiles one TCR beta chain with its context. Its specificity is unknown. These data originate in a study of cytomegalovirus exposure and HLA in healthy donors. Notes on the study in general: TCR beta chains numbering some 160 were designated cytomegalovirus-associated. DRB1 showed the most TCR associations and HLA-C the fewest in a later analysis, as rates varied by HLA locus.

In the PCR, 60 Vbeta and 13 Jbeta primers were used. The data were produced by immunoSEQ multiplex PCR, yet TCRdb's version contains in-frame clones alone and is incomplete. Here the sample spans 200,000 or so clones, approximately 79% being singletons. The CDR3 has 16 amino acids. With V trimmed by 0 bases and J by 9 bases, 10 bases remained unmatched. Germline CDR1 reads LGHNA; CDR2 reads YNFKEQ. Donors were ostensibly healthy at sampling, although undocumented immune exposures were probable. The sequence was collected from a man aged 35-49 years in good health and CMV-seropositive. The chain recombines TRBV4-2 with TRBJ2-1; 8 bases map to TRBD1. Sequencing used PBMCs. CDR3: CASSQDMGTGSLEQFF. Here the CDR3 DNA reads TGTGCCAGCAGCCAAGATATGGGGACAGGCTCTCTTGAGCAGTTCTTC.